The clone carrying this T cell receptor beta chain was counted only a few times. What it binds is not known. This record comes from a study of T cell repertoires in cytomegalovirus infection. Whole-study findings and limits: Cumulative frequency of public TCR beta families picked out carriers of CMV plus the relevant HLA.

In TCRdb, the reads were re-called with MiXCR into one record per CDR3 protein. The sample contains 630,000 or so distinct CDR3 sequences, 20% to 25% of which appear only once. Sequencing was performed on CD8+ T cells from PBMCs. The clonotype originates from a human donor in good health (CMV status not recorded). Some clones in this sample may be carry-over from other donors' samples.

The CDR3 is CASSRGPHTEAFF. The DNA of the CDR3 is TGTGCCAGCAGCCGAGGACCACACACTGAAGCTTTCTTT. The chain couples TRBV6-5 to TRBJ1-1; D remains unclear. Germline CDR1 is MNHEY and CDR2 is SVGAGI. V gave up 6 bases and J gave up 3 bases, with 11 bases separating them. This CDR3 has 13 amino acids.